What follows are 10 T cell receptor beta chains derived from one specimen sequenced in a study of blood T cell repertoires in COVID-19. Profiled with immunoSEQ multiplex PCR; TCRdb holds only in-frame clones, not every one. The repertoire consists of roughly 190,000 clones, with roughly 90% occurring once and the leading ten covering about 2.3%. The sequencing input was PBMCs or T cells enriched from blood (not recorded which). These receptors originate from a woman aged 25 to 39 who had recovered from COVID-19.

V and J are TRBV6-6 and TRBJ2-7; TRBD1 might be the D (6 bases). In germline, CDR1 is MNHNY, CDR2 SVGAGI (reference sequence). The CDR3 loop spans 15 amino acids. Trimming cost V 5 bases and J 1 base, with 15 bases left between them. The CDR3 nucleotides are TGTGCCAGCAGTCCAGGGGTCGGATGGTCCTACGAGCAGTACTTC. It encodes CASSPGVGWSYEQYF.

The chain is built from TRBV4-2 and TRBJ1-2; D unclear. V was cut by 3 bases and J by 1 base, with 15 bases left in between. Per germline, CDR1 LGHNA and CDR2 YNFKEQ. The CDR3 is 16 amino acids. The CDR3: CASSQYDSEINYGYTF. For the CDR3, the DNA is TGTGCCAGCAGCCAGTACGACTCAGAGATTAACTATGGCTACACCTTC.

The gene calls are TRBV9 and TRBJ2-1; 9 bases match TRBD2. CDR1 is SGDLS, CDR2 YYNGEE, per germline. With V trimmed by 0 bases and J by 3 bases, 10 bases remained unmatched. The CDR3 is 18 residues long. CDR3 loop: CASSVALLTSGSYNEQFF. CDR3 in DNA: TGTGCCAGCAGCGTAGCCCTCTTGACTAGCGGAAGCTACAATGAGCAGTTCTTC.

This clone appeared a single time. This chain uses TRBV4-2 with TRBJ2-1, with 7 bases fitting TRBD1. J was trimmed by 5 bases and V by 6 bases; bases with no gene match: 10. Looked up from germline, CDR1 is LGHNA and CDR2 is YNFKEQ. The CDR3 is made up of 15 amino acids. CDR3 loop: CASRQGQTLDNEQFF. CDR3 DNA: TGTGCCAGCAGGCAGGGACAGACGCTCGACAATGAGCAGTTCTTC.

This chain links TRBV19 with TRBJ1-2, with 7 bases lining up with TRBD1. CDR3 length: 13 residues. Looked up from germline, CDR1 is LNHDA and CDR2 is SQIVND (reference sequence). Trimming cost V 8 bases and J 7 bases; bases outside gene matches: 10. CDR3 in amino acids: CASGDRAGSGYTF. CDR3 coding DNA: TGTGCCAGTGGCGACAGGGCGGGAAGTGGCTACACCTTC. Supplemented by reference TRBV19 and TRBJ1-2, the full variable domain reads DGGITQSPKYLFRKEGQNVTLSCEQNLNHDAMYWYRQDPGQGLRLIYYSQIVNDFQKGDIAEGYSVSREKKESFPLTVTSAQKNPTAFYLCASGDRAGSGYTFGSGTRLTVV.

This chain uses TRBV11-1 with TRBJ2-7; tentative D call: TRBD2 (7 bases). Germline CDR1 reads SGHAT; CDR2 reads FQDESV (reference sequence). The CDR3 extends over 16 amino acids. V was pared by 1 base and J by 0 bases, with 13 bases between. This chain's CDR3 is CASSLGGGGASYEQYF. CDR3 DNA: TGTGCCAGCAGCTTAGGAGGCGGGGGCGCCTCCTACGAGCAGTACTTC.

The CDR3 region has the DNA TGTGCCAGCAGCCCCGGGACAACCCATCAGCCCCAGCATTTT. It is translated as CASSPGTTHQPQHF. The chain combines TRBV6-5 with TRBJ1-5; possible D gene TRBD1, 6 bases. Germline CDR1 and CDR2: MNHEY and SVGAGI. V was clipped by 6 bases and J by 5 bases, with 14 bases between them. The CDR3 spans 14 residues.

The rearrangement links TRBV7-9 to TRBJ1-1; unclear D gene. The CDR3 runs 12 residues. Between the trimmed V and J ends, which lost 2 bases and 3 bases, there was a span of 4 bases. Germline assignment: CDR1 SEHNR and CDR2 FQNEAQ (reference sequence). The CDR3 loop is CASSLLDTEAFF. CDR3 nucleotides: TGTGCCAGCAGCTTACTAGACACTGAAGCTTTCTTT. Filled out from reference TRBV7-9 and TRBJ1-1, the complete variable domain reads DTGVSQNPRHKITKRGQNVTFRCDPISEHNRLYWYRQTLGQGPEFLTYFQNEAQLEKSRLLSDRFSAERPKGSFSTLEIQRTEQGDSAMYLCASSLLDTEAFFGQGTRLTVV.

The chain is built from TRBV19 and TRBJ1-1; D is unresolved. The ends were cut back, 6 bases at V and 4 bases at J, with 9 bases in the middle. The CDR3 runs to 12 residues. The V gene's germline CDR1 is LNHDA and CDR2 SQIVND (reference sequence). Here the CDR3 reads CASRRHPTEAFF. Here the CDR3 DNA reads TGTGCCAGTAGAAGACACCCCACTGAAGCTTTCTTT.

This chain links TRBV3-1 (or the pseudogene TRBV3-2) with TRBJ1-5; D may be TRBD1 (5 bases). CDR1 and CDR2 (germline): LGHDT, YNNKEL (reference sequence). There are 13 residues in the CDR3. The ends were cut back, 2 bases at V and 5 bases at J, with 7 bases in the middle. The DNA of the CDR3 is TGTGCCAGCAGCCAAATACAGGATCAGCCCCAGCATTTT. This encodes CASSQIQDQPQHF.